The source of this TCR beta chain is a study of T cells in Graves' hyperthyroidism and ophthalmopathy. The study's findings and limits: Ophthalmopathy onset followed model prediction by a median approximately seven months. Most clonotypes that expanded in the thyroid above 0.001 also showed up in blood.

About this clonotype itself: What it binds is unknown.

RNA transcripts were the template for amplifying TCR beta CDR3 regions. Using the HTBI primer set, a first-round RT-PCR was run on the TCR CDR3. TCRdb reprocessed the multiplex PCR reads with MiXCR, giving one entry per CDR3 protein. The sample lists around 540,000 distinct CDR3 sequences; roughly 50% were seen once. Trimming took off 10 bases at V and 4 bases at J, with 14 bases between the two ends. This CDR3 region has 13 residues. The germline V gene encodes CDR1 LNHDA and CDR2 SQIVND (reference sequence). Hyperthyroidism had been newly diagnosed in patients aged 18 to 65, and its duration was under 2 months. Criteria for exclusion of patients were uncontrolled infection, other autoimmune disease, pregnancy or lactation.

This sequence originates from a woman younger than 35 with Graves' hyperthyroidism. V gene TRBV19 combines with J gene TRBJ1-5; D uncertain. Sequenced sample: peripheral blood or thyroid tissue (not recorded which). The CDR3 bases are TGTGCCACCAGCATTGCAGGTAATCAGCCCCAGCATTTT. It codes for CATSIAGNQPQHF.